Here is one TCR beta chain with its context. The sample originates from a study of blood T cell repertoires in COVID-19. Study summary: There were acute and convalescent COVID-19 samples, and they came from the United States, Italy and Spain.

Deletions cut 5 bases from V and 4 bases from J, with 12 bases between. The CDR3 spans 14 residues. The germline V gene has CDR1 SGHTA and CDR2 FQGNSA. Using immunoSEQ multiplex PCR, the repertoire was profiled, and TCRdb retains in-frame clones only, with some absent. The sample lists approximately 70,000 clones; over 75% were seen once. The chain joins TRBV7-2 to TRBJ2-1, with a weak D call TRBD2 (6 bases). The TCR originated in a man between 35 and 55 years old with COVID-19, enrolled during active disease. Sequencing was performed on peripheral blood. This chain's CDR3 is CASSQGLLYNEQFF. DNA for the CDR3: TGTGCCAGCAGCCAGGGACTCTTGTACAATGAGCAGTTCTTC.